This entry is about one TCR beta chain. These data belong to a study of blood T cells in healthy people across ages. Primers used in a second PCR of roughly 7 to 12 cycles were a sample-barcoded 5' primer and a J-beta primer mix. TCRdb reprocessed the 5' RACE reads with MiXCR, giving one entry per CDR3 protein. The repertoire holds 800,000 to 950,000 distinct CDR3 sequences, with 29% as singletons. These same records also appear under a second study, on T cells of mothers and their children.

The source is a woman aged 40 to 50 in good health. The sequenced sample consisted of blood.

CDR3: CASSPQGAGGNEQFF. The CDR3 bases are TGTGCCAGCAGCCCCCAAGGGGCGGGGGGGAATGAGCAGTTCTTC. The chain carries TRBV7-9 and TRBJ2-1; 9 nucleotides align to TRBD2. The V gene end was trimmed by 5 bases and the J gene end by 7 bases; junction bases not matched to a gene: 9. CDR3 size: 15 residues. Germline V gene lookup returns CDR1 SEHNR and CDR2 FQNEAQ (reference sequence).